Each of the 18 T cell receptor beta chains below was sequenced from the same sample in a study of CD8+ T cells in alopecia areata. It was cDNA, reverse transcribed from extracted RNA, that served as the sequencing template. TCRdb keeps only in-frame clones here, not all; method: immunoSEQ multiplex PCR. Of some 150,000 clones in the sample, about three fifths were seen once. As for treatment: oral pan-JAK inhibitor, 5-10 mg twice daily. The input for sequencing was CD4+ T cells sorted from blood, taken at approximately week 56, from a patient treated with tofacitinib. The receptors come from a human donor with alopecia areata.

The rearrangement joins TRBV4-1 to TRBJ1-1, with D possibly being TRBD1 (5 bases). V was cut by 6 bases and J by 3 bases, with 8 bases left in between. From germline, CDR1 is MGHRA and CDR2 YSYEKL. The CDR3 extends over 12 amino acids. The CDR3 protein is CASRSRDTEAFF. CDR3 nucleotide sequence: TGCGCCAGCAGGAGCAGGGACACTGAAGCTTTCTTT.

V is TRBV30 and J is TRBJ1-4; D is possibly TRBD1 (6 bases). Germline-derived CDR1 and CDR2 are GTSNPN and SVGIG (reference sequence). The CDR3 is made up of 14 amino acids. Trimming cost V 6 bases and J 7 bases, with 18 bases left between them. CDR3 sequence: CACHRDFRGEKLFF. The CDR3 DNA reads as TGTGCCTGCCACCGGGATTTCAGGGGTGAAAAACTGTTTTTT.

V and J are TRBV30 and TRBJ1-2; the D is unclear. CDR3 size: 14 residues. V lost 0 bases and J 8 bases, leaving 16 bases between the germline ends. CDR1 is GTSNPN and CDR2 is SVGIG in the germline V gene (reference sequence). CDR3 residues: CAWSVTPEVEGYTF. Here the CDR3 DNA reads TGTGCCTGGAGTGTAACCCCGGAGGTTGAAGGCTACACCTTC. Combining the CDR3 with reference TRBV30 and TRBJ1-2 gives the whole variable domain SQTIHQWPATLVQPVGSPLSLECTVEGTSNPNLYWYRQAAGRGLQLLFYSVGIGQISSEVPQNLSASRPQDRQFILSSKKLLLSDSGFYLCAWSVTPEVEGYTFGSGTRLTVV.

V gene TRBV10-3 combines with J gene TRBJ2-1; D remains ambiguous. V lost 8 bases and J 2 bases, leaving 7 bases between the germline ends. The CDR3 extends over 12 amino acids. The germline V gene has CDR1 ENHRY and CDR2 SYGVKD. The CDR3 loop is CAIGRAYNEQFF. The CDR3 DNA reads as TGTGCCATCGGACGGGCCTACAATGAGCAGTTCTTC.

This clone showed up just a few times. V gene TRBV30 combines with J gene TRBJ2-1; no firm D call. CDR3 length: 13 residues. V lost 5 bases and J lost 4, with 12 bases in between. The V gene's germline CDR1 is GTSNPN and CDR2 SVGIG (reference sequence). CDR3: CAWSPQVYNEQFF. The CDR3 DNA is TGTGCCTGGTCCCCCCAGGTTTACAATGAGCAGTTCTTC.

This clone was counted a few times. This chain links TRBV2 with TRBJ2-2, with 10 bases aligning to TRBD1. The CDR3 is 15 amino acids. V shed 8 bases and J 5 bases; nucleotides not matched to a gene: 8. Germline assignment: CDR1 SNHLY and CDR2 FYNNEI. The CDR3 bases are TGTGCCAGCTCCCGGGGACAGGGGAGGACCGGGGAGCTGTTTTTT. It yields the protein CASSRGQGRTGELFF.

V and J are TRBV13 and TRBJ2-2; TRBD1 matches 9 bases. The CDR3 covers 16 residues. V lost 5 bases and J lost 5; bases outside the gene matches: 9. Germline lookup yields CDR1 PRHDT and CDR2 FYEKMQ (reference sequence). This CDR3 is CASSQKQGARTGELFF. DNA of the CDR3: TGTGCCAGCAGCCAAAAACAGGGGGCGAGAACCGGGGAGCTGTTTTTT.

A few counts support this clone. Germline is not matched at one junction end, which may reflect a read error. Written as DNA, the CDR3 is TGTGCCATCAGTGAGAGGGCAGACAATCAGCCCCAGCATTTT. It specifies CAISERADNQPQHF. The chain joins TRBV6-5 to TRBJ1-5; D is ambiguous. There are 14 residues in the CDR3. CDR1 is MNHEY, CDR2 SVGAGI, per germline.

The J gene is TRBJ2-5, the V gene TRBV6-5; tentative D call: TRBD2 (6 bases). This CDR3 comprises 14 residues. CDR1 and CDR2 from the germline V gene are MNHEY and SVGAGI. The V end was cut by 0 bases, the J end by 4 bases, with 9 bases between. CDR3 nucleotides: TGTGCCAGCAGTTACTCGAACGGGGGAGAGACCCAGTACTTC. Encoded protein: CASSYSNGGETQYF.

V and J are TRBV5-1 and TRBJ1-6, with 10 bases lining up with TRBD1. Germline CDR1 is SGHRS and CDR2 is YFSETQ. Trimming removed 4 bases from V and 1 base from J; junction bases left unmatched: 8. The CDR3 is 18 residues long. CDR3 coding DNA: TGCGCCAGCAGCGGCGGGACAGGGGTGAATTCCTATAATTCACCCCTCCACTTT. Translating it yields CASSGGTGVNSYNSPLHF.

The V gene is TRBV7-9, the J gene TRBJ2-1; TRBD1 might be the D (5 bases). Germline assignment: CDR1 SEHNR and CDR2 FQNEAQ (reference sequence). The V and J ends lost 3 bases and 0 bases respectively, with 9 bases between them. The CDR3 has 15 amino acids. CDR3 region: CASSLQGSSYNEQFF. CDR3 in DNA: TGTGCCAGCAGCTTGCAGGGAAGCTCCTACAATGAGCAGTTCTTC. Full variable domain (outside the CDR3, taken from reference TRBV7-9 and TRBJ2-1): DTGVSQNPRHKITKRGQNVTFRCDPISEHNRLYWYRQTLGQGPEFLTYFQNEAQLEKSRLLSDRFSAERPKGSFSTLEIQRTEQGDSAMYLCASSLQGSSYNEQFFGPGTRLTVL.

Remarks on this clone: At one of its ends the junction is not consistent with the germline gene, which may arise from a read error. This chain joins TRBV7-7 and TRBJ2-5, with 9 bases lining up with TRBD2. This CDR3 is built from 16 residues. Looked up from germline, CDR1 is SSHAT and CDR2 is FNYEAQ (reference sequence). CDR3 sequence (DNA): TGTGCTAGCAGCTTAATGGCGACTAGCGGTTCGGAGACCCAGTACTTC. It is translated as CASSLMATSGSETQYF.

The chain combines TRBV6-5 with TRBJ2-1; D unresolved. Germline CDR1 and CDR2: MNHEY and SVGAGI. V was shortened by 4 bases and J by 9 bases, with 13 bases between the two germline ends. This CDR3 has 13 amino acids. The CDR3 DNA is TGTGCCAGCAGTTCCCGAGTTGTGGGTGAGCAGTTCTTC. Amino acid sequence: CASSSRVVGEQFF.

This clone has only a few counts. J is TRBJ2-5 and V is TRBV5-1; 8 bases are shared with TRBD1. Germline lookup yields CDR1 SGHRS and CDR2 YFSETQ. The CDR3 runs to 16 residues. The junction had 11 bases not matched to a gene; V was cut back by 3 bases and J by 4 bases. This CDR3 is CASSSHGAGGGETQYF. CDR3 bases: TGCGCCAGCAGCTCCCACGGGGCAGGGGGCGGAGAGACCCAGTACTTC.

This clone was seen a few times. The genes are TRBV10-3 and TRBJ2-5; 12 bases line up with TRBD2. Germline V gene sequence: CDR1 ENHRY, CDR2 SYGVKD. CDR3 length: 16 residues. Trimming removed 8 bases from V and 0 bases from J; junction bases left unmatched: 7. In DNA, the CDR3 is TGTGCCATCGGGGCAACTAGCGGGGGGAACCAAGAGACCCAGTACTTC. It is translated as CAIGATSGGNQETQYF.

The sample holds a few counts of this clone. The chain has TRBV4-1 and TRBJ2-3, with TRBD2 matching 13 bases. With 0 bases clipped from V and 4 bases from J, the junction kept 4 bases outside the gene matches. The V gene's germline CDR1 is MGHRA and CDR2 YSYEKL. This CDR3 is 17 amino acids long. DNA of the CDR3: TGCGCCAGCAGCCAAGATCGACTAGCGGGGGGAGCAGATACGCAGTATTTT. It codes for CASSQDRLAGGADTQYF.

This clone came up a few times. The chain carries TRBV6-1 and TRBJ2-3, with D tentatively TRBD2 (5 bases). This CDR3 region has 15 residues. CDR1 and CDR2 from the germline V gene are MNHNS and SASEGT. V shed 5 bases and J shed 2 bases, with 14 bases lying between them. The CDR3 reads CASSWQPSSTDTQYF. The CDR3 DNA reads TGTGCCAGCAGTTGGCAACCTAGCTCCACAGATACGCAGTATTTT.

A word on this clone: Other DNA sequences from this sample encode an identical CDR3 as well. This chain joins TRBV5-6 and TRBJ1-2; 8 bases agree with TRBD1. This CDR3 contains 14 residues. V dropped 4 bases and J dropped 4; count of bases not matched to a gene: 6. The germline gives CDR1 SGHDT, CDR2 YYEEEE. As DNA, the CDR3 is TGTGCCAGCAGCCTTCGACAGGGGTCCTATGGCTACACCTTC. Its protein product is CASSLRQGSYGYTF.